These 29 T cell receptor beta chains originate from one sample sequenced in a study of neurological immune-mediated disorders. In TCRdb, the 5' RACE reads were re-called with MiXCR into one record per CDR3 protein. Of around 46,000 distinct CDR3 sequences listed, about 2% were seen once; the top ten hold more than 2%. Sequences were obtained from PBMCs. The receptors originated from a woman aged 40 to 50 with multiple sclerosis.

This clonotype was recorded many times. The rearrangement uses TRBV4-2 and TRBJ2-5, with D possibly matching TRBD2 (6 bases). V lost 4 bases and J lost 7, with 22 bases in between. There are 16 residues in the CDR3. Germline values: CDR1 LGHNA, CDR2 YNFKEQ. The CDR3 nucleotides read TGTGCCAGCAGCCCACTACAATGGGTCGGCGGGACGACCCAGTACTTC. Translating gives CASSPLQWVGGTTQYF.

This clonotype was found many times. J is TRBJ1-2 and V is TRBV29-1, with D uncertain. The germline gives CDR1 SQVTM, CDR2 ANQGSEA. This CDR3 spans 10 amino acids. Trimming took off 4 bases at V and 8 bases at J, with 8 bases between the two ends. The DNA for the CDR3 is TGCAGCGTTGGACGGGAGGGCTACACCTTC. Its protein is CSVGREGYTF.

This clonotype was seen a few times. This may arise from a read error, as a much more abundant clone is one base away. The CDR3 here is CATNRVSVGYTF. In nucleotides, the CDR3 is TGTGCCACCAACAGAGTTTCGGTTGGCTACACCTTC. This chain uses TRBV15 with TRBJ1-2; D is undetermined. Germline assignment: CDR1 LNHNV and CDR2 YYDKDF (reference sequence). The CDR3 contains 12 residues.

This clonotype was detected ten times or more. The chain carries TRBV5-1 and TRBJ1-2; D gene uncertain. Deletions cut 0 bases from V and 5 bases from J, with 5 bases between. Germline values: CDR1 SGHRS, CDR2 YFSETQ. CDR3 length equals 12 residues. The CDR3 spells CASSLGAYGYTF. The CDR3 DNA follows: TGCGCCAGCAGCTTGGGGGCTTATGGCTACACCTTC.

This clonotype was found many times. The gene calls are TRBV5-1 and TRBJ2-7; possible D gene TRBD2, 6 bases. Trimming cost V 0 bases and J 3 bases, with 10 bases left between them. This CDR3 comprises 14 residues. Germline V gene sequence: CDR1 SGHRS, CDR2 YFSETQ. The CDR3 nucleotides read TGCGCCAGCAGCTTGGCCGCGGGGAACTACGAGCAGTACTTC. This encodes CASSLAAGNYEQYF.

Ten or more counts support this clonotype. The CDR3 spells CATSSRTGHSPLHF. The CDR3 DNA reads TGTGCCACTTCGTCACGGACAGGGCATTCACCCCTCCACTTT. This rearrangement joins TRBV10-3 to TRBJ1-6; 8 bases fit TRBD1. CDR3 length: 14 residues. Germline assignment: CDR1 ENHRY and CDR2 SYGVKD. Trimming removed 10 bases from V and 8 bases from J; junction bases left unmatched: 10.

This clonotype was counted many times. The chain employs TRBV5-6 and TRBJ2-7; D gene unclear. Trimming left V 0 bases short and J 2 bases short, with 6 bases between. The CDR3 has 13 residues. Germline lookup yields CDR1 SGHDT and CDR2 YYEEEE. CDR3 coding DNA: TGTGCCAGCAGCTTGGGCCCCGCCTACGAGCAGTACTTC. Amino acid sequence: CASSLGPAYEQYF.

This clonotype was picked up many times. This chain joins TRBV10-3 and TRBJ2-7, with 8 bases identical to TRBD2. This CDR3 spans 12 amino acids. Trimming cost V 6 bases and J 5 bases; bases outside gene matches: 3. Looked up from germline, CDR1 is ENHRY and CDR2 is SYGVKD. Here the CDR3 reads CAIRAGVDEQYF. The CDR3, as DNA: TGTGCCATCAGAGCGGGGGTCGACGAGCAGTACTTC.

This clonotype was seen repeatedly, ten times or more. The rearrangement links TRBV19 to TRBJ1-5, with D possibly TRBD1 on 5 matching bases. The CDR3 runs 16 residues. Trimming left V 2 bases short and J 2 bases short, with 13 bases between. From germline, CDR1 is LNHDA and CDR2 SQIVND (reference sequence). CDR3 in DNA: TGTGCCAGTAGTATAATGAGGGGCCTGGGCAATCAGCCCCAGCATTTT. It yields the protein CASSIMRGLGNQPQHF.

The table lists this clonotype with many counts. The rearrangement links TRBV7-9 to TRBJ2-6; D gene uncertain. Trimming shortened V by 2 bases and J by 1 base, and 6 bases separated the two germline ends. This CDR3 is 15 amino acids long. CDR1 SEHNR and CDR2 FQNEAQ come from the germline V gene (reference sequence). CDR3 sequence reads: CASSLPKSGANVLTF. CDR3 in DNA: TGTGCCAGCAGCTTACCGAAGTCTGGGGCCAACGTCCTGACTTTC. Complete variable domain (other parts from reference TRBV7-9 and TRBJ2-6): DTGVSQNPRHKITKRGQNVTFRCDPISEHNRLYWYRQTLGQGPEFLTYFQNEAQLEKSRLLSDRFSAERPKGSFSTLEIQRTEQGDSAMYLCASSLPKSGANVLTFGAGSRLTVL.

This clonotype was found many times. The chain has TRBV18 and TRBJ2-1; TRBD1 is a possible D gene (6 bases). The CDR3 is 15 residues long. Between the trimmed V and J ends, which lost 8 bases and 4 bases, there was a span of 18 bases. Per the germline V gene, CDR1 is KGHSH and CDR2 is LQKENI. In DNA form, the CDR3 reads TGTGCCAGCACATCCGGGACAAAAGTATACAATGAGCAGTTCTTC. Protein sequence: CASTSGTKVYNEQFF.

This clonotype was seen many times. V and J are TRBV20-1 and TRBJ1-5; D may be TRBD1 (6 bases). The CDR3 runs to 15 residues. V was cut by 3 bases and J by 2 bases, with 14 bases left in between. Germline CDR1 DFQATT, CDR2 SNEGSKA (reference sequence). The CDR3, as DNA: TGCAGTGCTAGGAAACAGGGTTTGGGCAATCAGCCCCAGCATTTT. Encoded protein: CSARKQGLGNQPQHF.

This clonotype was seen at least ten times. The chain recombines TRBV4-1 with TRBJ2-7; 8 nucleotides match TRBD1. CDR1 MGHRA and CDR2 YSYEKL come from the germline V gene. The CDR3 is made up of 14 amino acids. Losses at the gene ends were 4 bases for V and 5 bases for J; bases not matched to a gene: 7. The CDR3, as DNA: TGCGCCAGCAGCCTTGGACAGGGTCCTGACGAGCAGTACTTC. This gives the protein CASSLGQGPDEQYF.

The rearrangement joins TRBV6-1 to TRBJ1-5; D remains unclear. Germline CDR1 MNHNS, CDR2 SASEGT. Deletions cut 6 bases from V and 4 bases from J, with 10 bases between. The CDR3 is made up of 13 amino acids. The CDR3 region is CASSRLGNQPQHF. The DNA of the CDR3 is TGTGCCAGCAGCCGCCTAGGGAATCAGCCCCAGCATTTT.

This clonotype was picked up many times. This chain joins TRBV20-1 and TRBJ1-5; possibly TRBD1 for D (6 bases). Germline CDR1 and CDR2: DFQATT and SNEGSKA (reference sequence). CDR3 size: 14 residues. V was cut by 2 bases and J by 1 base, with 9 bases left in between. The CDR3: CSARQGRSNQPQHF. The DNA of the CDR3 is TGCAGTGCTAGACAGGGGCGGAGCAATCAGCCCCAGCATTTT.

This clonotype was recorded many times. The chain has TRBV5-1 and TRBJ2-2, with D uncertain. Germline values: CDR1 SGHRS, CDR2 YFSETQ. The CDR3 is made up of 13 amino acids. The V and J ends lost 4 bases and 6 bases respectively, with 10 bases between them. This chain's CDR3 is CASSRDGSGELFF. The CDR3, as DNA: TGCGCCAGCAGCCGCGACGGGTCCGGGGAGCTGTTTTTT.

This clonotype was counted many times. The CDR3 here is CASSHLVQDPGNTIYF. CDR3 in DNA: TGCGCCAGCAGCCACCTGGTTCAGGACCCTGGAAACACCATATATTTT. The chain links TRBV5-1 to TRBJ1-3; D is unresolved. The CDR3 length is 16 residues. Deletions cut 4 bases from V and 2 bases from J, with 16 bases between. The germline gives CDR1 SGHRS, CDR2 YFSETQ.

V gene TRBV5-1 combines with J gene TRBJ1-1; 10 nucleotides match TRBD1. The CDR3 totals 16 residues. Germline CDR1 and CDR2: SGHRS and YFSETQ. V was clipped by 0 bases and J by 3 bases; unmatched bases: 5. CDR3 sequence reads: CASSLATGGLDTEAFF. CDR3 nucleotide sequence: TGCGCCAGCAGCTTGGCGACAGGGGGCTTGGACACTGAAGCTTTCTTT.

This clonotype was observed many times. The gene calls are TRBV20-1 and TRBJ1-2, with 7 bases fitting TRBD1. Germline CDR1 reads DFQATT; CDR2 reads SNEGSKA (reference sequence). The J segment lost 2 bases and the V segment lost 1 base, leaving 7 bases of the junction unmatched. The CDR3 has 15 amino acids. The CDR3 DNA follows: TGCAGTGCTAGAGCCGCCCAGGGGGAAAACTATGGCTACACCTTC. Amino acids: CSARAAQGENYGYTF.

This clonotype was found many times. This CDR3 reads CASSYSPRPTGEAFF. DNA of the CDR3: TGTGCCAGCAGTTACTCGCCTCGGCCGACGGGTGAAGCTTTCTTT. The rearrangement joins TRBV6-5 to TRBJ1-1, with D hard to call. V was pared by 0 bases and J by 7 bases, with 15 bases between. This CDR3 has 15 residues. Germline V gene data show CDR1 as MNHEY and CDR2 as SVGAGI.

V usage is TRBV20-1 and J usage is TRBJ1-1; D is perhaps TRBD1 (6 bases). The CDR3 is 13 amino acids. V was trimmed by 6 bases and J by 3 bases, leaving 14 bases between them. In germline, CDR1 is DFQATT, CDR2 SNEGSKA (reference sequence). CDR3 nucleotide sequence: TGCAGTGCAGAGGGGGATTCGTACACTGAAGCTTTCTTT. Its translation: CSAEGDSYTEAFF.

This clonotype was picked up many times. The CDR3 bases are TGCGCCAGCAGCCGGGACTCTGGGGCCAACGTCCTGACTTTC. Residues: CASSRDSGANVLTF. This chain joins TRBV5-1 and TRBJ2-6; the D gene is possibly TRBD2 (5 bases). Germline CDR1 SGHRS, CDR2 YFSETQ. V was trimmed by 4 bases and J by 0 bases, leaving 5 bases between them. The CDR3 runs to 14 residues.

The sample holds many counts of this clonotype. The chain joins TRBV11-2 to TRBJ2-5; D may be TRBD1 (6 bases). Trimming stripped 5 bases from V and 5 bases from J, with 12 bases between. The CDR3 contains 13 residues. Germline V gene data show CDR1 as SGHAT and CDR2 as FQNNGV. The CDR3 bases are TGTGCCAGCAGCCCAGGGGTGGGGGAGACCCAGTACTTC. Translating it yields CASSPGVGETQYF.

This clonotype was picked up many times. The rearrangement links TRBV15 to TRBJ2-4; 7 bases fit TRBD2. V was pared by 5 bases and J by 9 bases, with 13 bases of the junction left unmatched. In germline, CDR1 is LNHNV, CDR2 YYDKDF (reference sequence). This CDR3 is 15 amino acids long. The CDR3 loop reads CATSPIGGTNRIQYF. CDR3 sequence (DNA): TGTGCCACCAGCCCCATCGGGGGGACCAATCGCATTCAGTACTTC.

This clonotype was counted many times. V and J are TRBV7-2 and TRBJ2-2, with D hard to call. Germline lookup yields CDR1 SGHTA and CDR2 FQGNSA. V was clipped by 5 bases and J by 7 bases, with 8 bases between them. This CDR3 is 12 amino acids long. CDR3 sequence reads: CASSQQIGELFF. The CDR3 DNA reads TGTGCCAGCAGCCAGCAAATCGGGGAGCTGTTTTTT.

This clonotype was seen repeatedly, ten times or more. V and J are TRBV5-4 and TRBJ1-4; TRBD1 matches 8 bases. The germline CDR1 and CDR2 sequences are SGHNT and YYREEE (reference sequence). V was clipped by 5 bases and J by 4 bases; unmatched bases: 4. CDR3 length: 14 residues. DNA of the CDR3: TGTGCCAGCAGTTACGACAGGGGTAATGAAAAACTGTTTTTT. It translates to CASSYDRGNEKLFF. The full variable domain, its missing parts supplied by reference TRBV5-4 and TRBJ1-4, is ETGVTQSPTHLIKTRGQQVTLRCSSQSGHNTVSWYQQALGQGPQFIFQYYREEENGRGNFPPRFSGLQFPNYSSELNVNALELDDSALYLCASSYDRGNEKLFFGSGTQLSVL.

This clonotype appeared many times. The chain links TRBV4-1 to TRBJ1-5; D may be TRBD1 (6 bases). In germline, CDR1 is MGHRA, CDR2 YSYEKL. The CDR3 has 14 residues. V lost 4 bases, J lost 7 bases, and 14 bases lay in between. DNA of the CDR3: TGCGCCAGCAGCCCCTGGACAGCTAAACAGCCCCAGCATTTT. It encodes CASSPWTAKQPQHF.

In its sample, this clonotype was seen many times. The chain recombines TRBV4-2 with TRBJ1-2; D remains ambiguous. V lost 0 bases and J 8 bases, leaving 16 bases between the germline ends. This CDR3 contains 15 residues. Germline V gene lookup returns CDR1 LGHNA and CDR2 YNFKEQ. The chain's CDR3 is CASSQEWANYQGYTF. Written as DNA, the CDR3 is TGTGCCAGCAGCCAAGAATGGGCCAACTATCAGGGCTACACCTTC.

This clonotype was seen many times. The gene calls are TRBV12-3 or TRBV12-4 and TRBJ2-7; 10 bases line up with TRBD1. The CDR3 length is 14 residues. V trimming: 2 bases; J trimming: 6 bases; junction bases outside the gene matches: 4. Here the CDR3 DNA reads TGTGCCAGCAGTTTACGGGGACAGGGGCTCGAGCAGTACTTC. Encoded protein: CASSLRGQGLEQYF.